A selection of T cell receptor beta chains follows, all from one sample in a study of T cells in severe cutaneous drug reactions. TCRdb reanalyzed the multiplex PCR reads and collapses them to one entry per CDR3 protein, without DNA. The sample totals 20,000 to 25,000 distinct CDR3 sequences. The sequenced material came from PBMCs. The receptors were sampled from a human donor with toxic epidermal necrolysis, a severe cutaneous drug reaction. The CDR3 runs from the conserved cysteine through the conserved F or W. Size is omitted from some rows. Given values are once, few, many or a class for expanded clones.

j_call,v_call,clone_size,cdr3_aa
TRBJ1-2,TRBV19,.,CASSPSDRPGYGYTF
TRBJ2-1,TRBV18,medium-sized,CASSPGARDYRMDEQFF
TRBJ2-7,TRBV28,.,CASSFHGPYEQYF
TRBJ2-7,TRBV20-1,.,CSAMGAGGPPREQYF
TRBJ1-3,TRBV25-1,.,CASSDYASGNTIYF
TRBJ2-1,TRBV19,.,CASSPTGLFYNEQFF
TRBJ2-1,TRBV27,.,CASSLEPYSYNEQFF
TRBJ2-7,TRBV28,.,CASSFTGTGGSYEQYF
TRBJ2-1,TRBV24-1,.,CATSDYPQDSSYNEQFF
TRBJ2-1,TRBV7-3,.,CASSLRRAGASNEQFF
TRBJ2-7,TRBV27,.,CASSLLWDRLDEQYF
TRBJ2-2,TRBV6-2/TRBV6-3,medium-sized,CASSSSGSSGELFF
TRBJ2-1,TRBV24-1,.,CATSDSWVGNEQFF
TRBJ2-3,TRBV6-5,.,CASSYRYSTADTQYF
TRBJ1-2,TRBV6-1,.,CASSEISTGGYGYTF
TRBJ2-7,TRBV2,.,CASRREVAEQYF
TRBJ2-7,TRBV18,medium-sized,CASSPSTTGGGNEQYF
TRBJ2-1,TRBV27,.,CASSPAGGPLEQFF
TRBJ2-7,TRBV28,.,CASSLLREQYF
TRBJ2-7,TRBV7-2,.,CASSLTPYEQYF
TRBJ2-7,TRBV20-1,.,CSAGTSGSSYEQYF
TRBJ2-3,TRBV2,medium-sized,CASSRDYTDTQYF
TRBJ1-1,TRBV4-1,.,CASCGQNTEAFF
TRBJ1-3,TRBV28,.,CASRPDSPGGNTIYF
TRBJ2-1,TRBV7-9,.,CASLLAGDPNEQFF
TRBJ1-1,TRBV5-4,.,CASSLPATGRTEAFF
TRBJ1-2,TRBV4-1,.,CASSQGTSPNYGYTF
TRBJ1-2,TRBV5-1,.,CASSVTGGDYGYTF
TRBJ2-1,TRBV29-1,.,CSVVRAFNEQFF
TRBJ1-5,TRBV7-9,.,CASLPGTTFGNQPQHF
TRBJ2-3,TRBV28,.,CASTLRDATDTQYF
TRBJ1-2,TRBV29-1,.,CSVEDRPYGYTF
TRBJ2-7,TRBV28,.,CASSNLGTGVDEQYF
TRBJ2-7,TRBV7-2,.,CASSSRQGAGYEQYF
TRBJ1-2,TRBV7-2,medium-sized,CASSRVNYGYTF
TRBJ2-1,TRBV29-1,.,CSVDTGYNEQFF
TRBJ1-2,TRBV6-5,medium-sized,CASSTAGGFGYTF
TRBJ1-2,TRBV6-6,medium-sized,CASSYSRTGGYNYGYTF
TRBJ1-1,TRBV7-9,.,CASSSRTVNTEAFF
TRBJ1-1,TRBV20-1,.,CSARWTGNTEAFF
TRBJ2-7,TRBV18,.,CASSRTGDEQYF
TRBJ1-4,TRBV27,.,CASSSVPPTTNEKLFF
TRBJ1-2,TRBV2,medium-sized,CAGGTGGSNYGYTF
TRBJ2-1,TRBV4-1,.,CASSQDLLAGRVF
TRBJ2-3,TRBV29-1,.,CSAWTGLPDTQYF
TRBJ2-7,TRBV20-1,.,CSARDPETAISYEQYF
TRBJ2-7,TRBV29-1,.,CSAAIAVSYEQYF
TRBJ2-1,TRBV5-5,.,CASSLKYGPTNNEQFF
TRBJ2-1,TRBV7-2,.,CASSYTGQRYNEQFF
TRBJ2-1,TRBV5-8,.,CASSLELAGPYNEQFF
TRBJ2-1,TRBV9,.,CASSVDGTGDNEQFF
TRBJ2-3,TRBV3-1,.,CASSHLSGRFLYTQYF